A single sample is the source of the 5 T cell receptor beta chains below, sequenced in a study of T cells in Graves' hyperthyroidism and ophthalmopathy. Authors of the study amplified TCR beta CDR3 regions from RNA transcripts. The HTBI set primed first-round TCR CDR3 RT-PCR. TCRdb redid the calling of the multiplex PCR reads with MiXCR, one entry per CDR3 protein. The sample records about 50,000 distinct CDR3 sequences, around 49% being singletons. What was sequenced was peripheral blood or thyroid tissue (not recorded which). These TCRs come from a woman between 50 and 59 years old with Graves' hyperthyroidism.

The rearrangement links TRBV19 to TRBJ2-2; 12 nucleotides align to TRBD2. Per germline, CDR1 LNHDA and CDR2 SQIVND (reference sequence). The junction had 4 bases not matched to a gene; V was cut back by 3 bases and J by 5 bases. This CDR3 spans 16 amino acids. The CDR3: CASSITGLAGTGELFF. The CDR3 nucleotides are TGTGCCAGTAGTATTACAGGACTAGCGGGGACCGGGGAGCTGTTTTTT.

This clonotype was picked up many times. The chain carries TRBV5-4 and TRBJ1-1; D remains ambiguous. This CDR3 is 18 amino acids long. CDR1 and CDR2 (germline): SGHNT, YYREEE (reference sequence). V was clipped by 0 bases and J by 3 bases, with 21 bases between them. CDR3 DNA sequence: TGTGCCAGCAGCTTGGCTGGGGTGATGAATTCCGGACACACTGAAGCTTTCTTT. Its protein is CASSLAGVMNSGHTEAFF. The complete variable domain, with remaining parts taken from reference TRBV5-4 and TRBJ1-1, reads ETGVTQSPTHLIKTRGQQVTLRCSSQSGHNTVSWYQQALGQGPQFIFQYYREEENGRGNFPPRFSGLQFPNYSSELNVNALELDDSALYLCASSLAGVMNSGHTEAFFGQGTRLTVV.

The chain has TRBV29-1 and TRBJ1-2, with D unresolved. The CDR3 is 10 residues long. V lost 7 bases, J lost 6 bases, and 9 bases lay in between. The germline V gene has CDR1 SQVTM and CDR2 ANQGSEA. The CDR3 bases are TGCAGCGCCAGTGGGGATGGCTACACCTTC. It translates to CSASGDGYTF.

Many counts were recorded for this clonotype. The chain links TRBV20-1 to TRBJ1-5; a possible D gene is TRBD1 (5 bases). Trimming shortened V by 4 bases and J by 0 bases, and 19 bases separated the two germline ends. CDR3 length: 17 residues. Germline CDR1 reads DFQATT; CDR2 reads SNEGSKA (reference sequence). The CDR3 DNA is TGCAGTGCTACCCCCGCATGGGGGGATTATAGCAATCAGCCCCAGCATTTT. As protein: CSATPAWGDYSNQPQHF.

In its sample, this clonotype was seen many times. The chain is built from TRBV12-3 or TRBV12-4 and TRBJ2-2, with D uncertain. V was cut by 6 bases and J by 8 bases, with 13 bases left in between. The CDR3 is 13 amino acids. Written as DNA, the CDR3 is TGTGCCAGCAGGGACCCGCGAGGAGGGGAGCTGTTTTTT. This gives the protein CASRDPRGGELFF.